This T cell receptor (beta chain) was found in a study of T cell responses to AZD1222 COVID-19 vaccine. Per the germline V gene, CDR1 is MNHEY and CDR2 is SMNVEV (reference sequence). The CDR3 is made up of 12 amino acids. The V end was cut by 6 bases, the J end by 4 bases, with 4 bases between. Whether given at about 4 or about 12 weeks, second doses were pooled. Only in-frame clones appear in the TCRdb table, and some are missing; sequencing was by immunoSEQ multiplex PCR. Here the sample spans some 100,000 clones, about 82% being singletons. Study-wide results and caveats: In a largely white British group with more females than males, clonal diversity was possibly underestimated.

In the case of this clone: No antigen is known for it.

The source of this sequence is an adult who received the AZD1222 COVID-19 vaccine. Material: peripheral blood, obtained 28 days after the second AZD1222 dose. V gene TRBV27 combines with J gene TRBJ1-6; D remains unclear. The CDR3 bases are TGTGCCAGCAGACAGTATAATTCACCCCTCCACTTT. Translated, it gives CASRQYNSPLHF.